This TCR beta chain appears in the sequencing data of a study of radiotherapy plus CTLA-4 blockade in lung cancer. To note about this clone: Germline is not matched at one junction end, which may reflect a read error.

The data were produced by immunoSEQ multiplex PCR, yet TCRdb's version contains in-frame clones alone and is incomplete. The sample includes over 70,000 clones, approximately 86% of them seen just once. Germline CDR1 MNHNY, CDR2 SVGAGI (reference sequence). The CDR3 has 12 residues. The chain joins TRBV6-6 to TRBJ2-1; 10 nucleotides match TRBD1. The specimen comprised peripheral blood, sampled from a patient treated with radiotherapy plus ipilimumab. This clonotype was sampled from a human donor with non-small cell lung cancer who had a partial response to radiotherapy plus ipilimumab. The CDR3 nucleotides are TGTGCCAGCAGGCCGCCGGGACAGGGGATGATCTTC. Protein product: CASRPPGQGMIF.